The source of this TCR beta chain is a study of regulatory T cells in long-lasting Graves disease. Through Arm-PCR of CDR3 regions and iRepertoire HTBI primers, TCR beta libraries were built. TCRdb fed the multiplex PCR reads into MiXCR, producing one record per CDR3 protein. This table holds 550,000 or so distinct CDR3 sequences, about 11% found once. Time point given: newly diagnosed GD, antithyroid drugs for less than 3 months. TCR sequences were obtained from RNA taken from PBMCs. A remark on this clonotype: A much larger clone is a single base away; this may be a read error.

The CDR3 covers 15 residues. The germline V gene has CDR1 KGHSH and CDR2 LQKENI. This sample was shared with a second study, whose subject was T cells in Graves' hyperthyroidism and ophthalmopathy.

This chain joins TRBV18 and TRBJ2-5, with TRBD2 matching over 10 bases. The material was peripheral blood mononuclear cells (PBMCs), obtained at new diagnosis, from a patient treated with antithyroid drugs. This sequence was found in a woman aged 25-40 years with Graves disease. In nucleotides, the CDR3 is TGTGCCAGCTCACCAGCTAGCGGGAGAGATGATGAGCAGCTCTTC. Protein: CASSPASGRDDEQLF.